This T cell receptor beta chain is from a study of T cells in Graves' hyperthyroidism and ophthalmopathy. Amplification of TCR beta CDR3 regions used RNA as the template. First-round RT-PCR with HTBI primers amplified the TCR CDR3 region. Each CDR3 protein gets one entry after TCRdb re-called the multiplex PCR reads with MiXCR. In the table there are 400,000 or so distinct CDR3 sequences, around 15% of which are singletons. This CDR3 is 14 amino acids long. With V trimmed by 7 bases and J by 9 bases, 14 bases remained unmatched. Overall study results and limits: Blood also held most thyroid clonotypes expanded beyond 0.001.

The sample holds many counts of this clonotype. The target antigen is unknown. The gene calls are TRBV12-3 or TRBV12-4 and TRBJ2-7; 8 positions match TRBD2. The specimen sequenced was blood. This clonotype originated in a woman aged 60-75 years with Graves' ophthalmopathy. This CDR3 is CASNPAGVAHVQYF. CDR3 sequence (DNA): TGTGCCAGCAACCCAGCGGGGGTGGCCCACGTGCAGTACTTC.